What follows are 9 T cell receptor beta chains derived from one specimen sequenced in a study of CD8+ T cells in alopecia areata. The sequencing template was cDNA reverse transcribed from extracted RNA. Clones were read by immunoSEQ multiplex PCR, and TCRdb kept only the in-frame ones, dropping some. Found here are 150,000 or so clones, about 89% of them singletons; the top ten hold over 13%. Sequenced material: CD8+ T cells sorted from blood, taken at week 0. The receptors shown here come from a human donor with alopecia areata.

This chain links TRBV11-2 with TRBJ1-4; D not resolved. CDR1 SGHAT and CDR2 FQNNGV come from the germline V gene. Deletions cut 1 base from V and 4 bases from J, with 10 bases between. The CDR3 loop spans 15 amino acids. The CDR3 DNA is TGTGCCAGCAGCTTAGCCGGAGTCTATAATGAAAAACTGTTTTTT. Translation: CASSLAGVYNEKLFF. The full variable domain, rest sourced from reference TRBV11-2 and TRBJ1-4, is EAGVAQSPRYKIIEKRQSVAFWCNPISGHATLYWYQQILGQGPKLLIQFQNNGVVDDSQLPKDRFSAERLKGVDSTLKIQPAKLEDSAVYLCASSLAGVYNEKLFFGSGTQLSVL.

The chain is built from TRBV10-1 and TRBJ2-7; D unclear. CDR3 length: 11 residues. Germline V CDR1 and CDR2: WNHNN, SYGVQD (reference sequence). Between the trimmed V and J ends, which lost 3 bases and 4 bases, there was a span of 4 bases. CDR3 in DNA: TGCGCCAGCAGTGATAGGTACGAGCAGTACTTC. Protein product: CASSDRYEQYF.

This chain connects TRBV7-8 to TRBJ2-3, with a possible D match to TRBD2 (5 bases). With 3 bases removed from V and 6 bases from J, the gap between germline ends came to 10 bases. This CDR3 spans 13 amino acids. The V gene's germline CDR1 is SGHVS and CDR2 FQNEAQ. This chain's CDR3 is CASSFNTGDTQYF. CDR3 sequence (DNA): TGTGCCAGCAGCTTTAATACGGGGGATACGCAGTATTTT. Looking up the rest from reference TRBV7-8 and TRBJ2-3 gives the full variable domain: GAGVSQSPRYKVAKRGQDVALRCDPISGHVSLFWYQQALGQGPEFLTYFQNEAQLDKSGLPSDRFFAERPEGSVSTLKIQRTQQEDSAVYLCASSFNTGDTQYFGPGTRLTVL.

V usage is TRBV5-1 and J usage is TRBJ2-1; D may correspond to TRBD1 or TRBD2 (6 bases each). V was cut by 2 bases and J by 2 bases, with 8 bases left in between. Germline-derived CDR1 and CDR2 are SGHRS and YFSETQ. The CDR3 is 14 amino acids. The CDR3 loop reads CASSFGGPYNEQFF. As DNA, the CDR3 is TGCGCCAGCAGCTTCGGGGGCCCCTACAATGAGCAGTTCTTC. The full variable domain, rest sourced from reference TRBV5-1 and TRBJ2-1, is KAGVTQTPRYLIKTRGQQVTLSCSPISGHRSVSWYQQTPGQGLQFLFEYFSETQRNKGNFPGRFSGRQFSNSRSEMNVSTLELGDSALYLCASSFGGPYNEQFFGPGTRLTVL.

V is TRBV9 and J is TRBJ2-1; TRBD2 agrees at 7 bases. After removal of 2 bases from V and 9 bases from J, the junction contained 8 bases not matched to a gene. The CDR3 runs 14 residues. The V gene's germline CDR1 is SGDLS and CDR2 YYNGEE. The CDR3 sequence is CASSVGSGESEQFF. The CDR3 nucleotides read TGTGCCAGCAGCGTTGGGAGCGGGGAGAGTGAGCAGTTCTTC. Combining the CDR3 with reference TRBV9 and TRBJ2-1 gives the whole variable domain DSGVTQTPKHLITATGQRVTLRCSPRSGDLSVYWYQQSLDQGLQFLIQYYNGEERAKGNILERFSAQQFPDLHSELNLSSLELGDSALYFCASSVGSGESEQFFGPGTRLTVL.

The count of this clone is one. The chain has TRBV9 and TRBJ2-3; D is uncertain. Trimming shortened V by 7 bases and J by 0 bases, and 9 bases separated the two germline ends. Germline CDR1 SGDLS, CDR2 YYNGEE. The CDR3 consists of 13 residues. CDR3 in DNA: TGTGCCAGCGGCATCAGGAGCACAGATACGCAGTATTTT. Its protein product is CASGIRSTDTQYF.

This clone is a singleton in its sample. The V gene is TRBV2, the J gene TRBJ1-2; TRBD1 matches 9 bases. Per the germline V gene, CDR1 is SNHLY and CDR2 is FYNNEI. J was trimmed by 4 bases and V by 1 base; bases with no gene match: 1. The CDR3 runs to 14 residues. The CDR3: CASSEVGQGYGYTF. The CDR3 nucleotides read TGTGCCAGCAGTGAAGTGGGACAGGGCTATGGCTACACCTTC. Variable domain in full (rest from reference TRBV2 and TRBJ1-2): EPEVTQTPSHQVTQMGQEVILRCVPISNHLYFYWYRQILGQKVEFLVSFYNNEISEKSEIFDDQFSVERPDGSNFTLKIRSTKLEDSAMYFCASSEVGQGYGYTFGSGTRLTVV.

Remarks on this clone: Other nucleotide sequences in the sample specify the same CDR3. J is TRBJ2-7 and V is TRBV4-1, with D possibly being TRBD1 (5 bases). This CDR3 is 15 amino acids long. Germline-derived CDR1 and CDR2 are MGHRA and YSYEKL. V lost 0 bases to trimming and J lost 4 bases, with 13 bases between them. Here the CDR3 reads CASSQESRGRYEQYF. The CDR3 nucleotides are TGCGCCAGCAGCCAAGAGTCAAGGGGTCGGTACGAGCAGTACTTC.

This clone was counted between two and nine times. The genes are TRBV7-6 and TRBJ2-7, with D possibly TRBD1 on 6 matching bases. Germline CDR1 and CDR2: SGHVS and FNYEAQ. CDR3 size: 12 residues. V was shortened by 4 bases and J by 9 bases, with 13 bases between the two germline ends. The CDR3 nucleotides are TGTGCCAGCAGCTCCACGGACAGTCGGCAGTACTTC. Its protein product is CASSSTDSRQYF.